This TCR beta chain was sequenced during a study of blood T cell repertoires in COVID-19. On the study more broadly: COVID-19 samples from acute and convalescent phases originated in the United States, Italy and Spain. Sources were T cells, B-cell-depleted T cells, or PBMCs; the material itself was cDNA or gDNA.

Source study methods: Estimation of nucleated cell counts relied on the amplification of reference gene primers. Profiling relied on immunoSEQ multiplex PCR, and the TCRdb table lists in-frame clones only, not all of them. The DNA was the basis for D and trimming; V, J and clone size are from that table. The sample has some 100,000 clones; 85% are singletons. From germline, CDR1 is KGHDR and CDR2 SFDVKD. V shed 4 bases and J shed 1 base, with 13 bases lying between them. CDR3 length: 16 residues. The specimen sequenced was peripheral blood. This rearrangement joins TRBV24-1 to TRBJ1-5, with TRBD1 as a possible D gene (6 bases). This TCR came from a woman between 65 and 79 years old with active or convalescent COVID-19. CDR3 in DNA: TGTGCCACCAGTGACCAGACAGGCCAAAGCAATCAGCCCCAGCATTTT. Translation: CATSDQTGQSNQPQHF.